This entry lists 4 T cell receptor beta chains sequenced from one sample in a study of OX40 agonist ivuxolimab in advanced cancers. TCRdb's copy holds only in-frame clones and misses some; the assay was immunoSEQ multiplex PCR. The repertoire consists of tens of thousands of clones, with more than 65% occurring once and the leading ten covering roughly 10%. The source was CD4+ or CD8+ T cells sorted from blood, collected in a trial of the OX40 agonist ivuxolimab. The receptors were sampled from an adult with an advanced solid tumor such as melanoma, head and neck, liver or kidney cancer.

V gene TRBV27 combines with J gene TRBJ1-2; D is perhaps TRBD1 (5 bases). CDR1 is MNHEY and CDR2 is SMNVEV in the germline V gene (reference sequence). The CDR3 runs to 15 residues. With 3 bases removed from V and 2 bases from J, the gap between germline ends came to 13 bases. The CDR3 sequence is CASSLSGGWNYGYTF. The CDR3 DNA reads TGTGCCAGCAGTTTGTCGGGGGGGTGGAACTATGGCTACACCTTC.

The chain joins TRBV7-3 to TRBJ2-5; TRBD1 is a possible D gene (5 bases). The better agreement between TRBJ2-7 and the DNA end casts doubt on the J call. The V gene's germline CDR1 is SGHTA and CDR2 FQGTGA. The CDR3 length is 14 residues. The CDR3: CASSSTATPYEQYF. CDR3 DNA: TGTGCCAGCAGCTCGACAGCCACCCCCTACGAGCAGTACTTC.

This CDR3 reads CASSLDRANEQYF. Written as DNA, the CDR3 is TGCGCCAGCAGCCTGGACAGGGCAAACGAGCAGTACTTC. The chain links TRBV4-1 to TRBJ2-7; 8 bases line up with TRBD1. CDR3 length equals 13 residues. Germline V lookup: CDR1 MGHRA, CDR2 YSYEKL. Unmatched junction bases numbered 4, after V lost 4 bases and J lost 5 bases.

This clone was observed a few times. This rearrangement joins TRBV28 to TRBJ1-5; 7 bases fit TRBD1. Trimming cost V 5 bases and J 1 base; bases outside gene matches: 11. Germline V CDR1 and CDR2: MDHEN, SYDVKM. This CDR3 spans 17 amino acids. The CDR3 here is CASSPTDRAVSNQPQHF. As DNA, the CDR3 is TGTGCCAGCAGTCCCACCGACAGGGCCGTCAGCAATCAGCCCCAGCATTTT.